This T cell receptor beta chain originates from a study of blood T cell repertoires in COVID-19. Only in-frame clones appear in the TCRdb table, and some are missing; sequencing was by immunoSEQ multiplex PCR. The sample has fewer than 450,000 clones; about 90% are singletons. The CDR3 is 16 amino acids. Germline V gene sequence: CDR1 SGHTA, CDR2 FQGNSA. V lost 1 base to trimming and J lost 5 bases; unmatched junction nucleotides: 11. This clone was counted once. The sample consisted of PBMCs or T cells enriched from blood (not recorded which). The rearrangement uses TRBV7-2 and TRBJ2-7, with TRBD1 identical over 7 bases. The TCR originated in a woman under 40 who had recovered from COVID-19. The CDR3 nucleotides read TGTGCCAGCAGCTTAGGTGTAGGGGGCGAGATTAACGAGCAGTACTTC. It yields the protein CASSLGVGGEINEQYF.